This T cell receptor (beta chain) emerged from a study of T cells in women clearing cervical HPV infection (dated by TCRdb to 2016 to 2019). Regarding the complete study: The cases were about two dozen women with histologically confirmed HPV16-related CIN3 or worse, and 2 of those women had invasive cancers. Cases were matched to controls by age within five years and by the year the sample was collected. For cases, the median interval between lesion detection and blood sampling was around 140 days, with an interquartile range of roughly 85 to 200 days. Blood from cases was collected at the visit where the lesion was first found, while blood from controls was collected once the infection could no longer be detected. Since only a few of the women had HLA typing available, the possibility that HLA type was acting as a confounder could not be ruled out. Cases had a median age of approximately 34 years and controls had a median age of 38, with no significant differences in baseline characteristics. Five blinded duplicates per group were added as quality controls, giving approximately 60 samples: approximately 50 participants and 10 replicates. The approximately 23 controls were women who cleared a single incident HPV16 infection within 12 months without developing precancer or cancer. In the parent cohort, 9,000 to 13,000 women aged 18 or older were enrolled in Guanacaste, Costa Rica, during 1993 to 1994 and were followed for roughly 7 years. The exploratory proof-of-principle case-control study was nested within the Guanacaste HPV Natural History Study in Costa Rica and compared TCR repertoires across cervical HPV16 outcomes. Summary of the overall study and its limitations: Because the number of T cells in each sample was unknown, differences in richness could reflect differing T-cell content rather than repertoire biology. The cross-sectional design could not show whether associations preceded infection or resulted from it; effector/memory subsets and HPV-specific T cells were not isolated. TRBV6-7 relative abundance was lower in cases than in controls (roughly 0.12% versus 0.17%; Bonferroni P = 0.0008). Random forest classifiers combining richness and V gene abundances distinguished cases from controls with an estimated AUC of approximately 0.83. Across sequencing depths, CIN3+ cases showed significantly higher TCR repertoire richness than controls, but evenness did not differ between the groups.

About this clone: The specificity of this receptor is unknown. The missing CDR3 end, 3 residues past where the read stops, is filled in from the germline J gene.

Every participant had a single incident cervical HPV16 infection, and prevalent HPV16 infections were excluded. Cervical HPV DNA was detected by MY09/MY11 PCR, and genotyping was performed by dot-blot hybridization. Approximately 15 mL of heparinized blood were centrifuged, and the buffy coat was aliquoted, frozen at -30°C, then stored at -80°C. Genomic DNA was extracted from buffy coat specimens using QIAGEN kits. CDR1 is given as SGHTA and CDR2 as FQGNSA, both from the germline V gene. CDR3 length: 14 amino acids, cysteine to phenylalanine. Shown are 33 bases from within the CDR3, in frame from base 1. TCR beta CDR3 regions were amplified by multiplex PCR from an average of about 1,300 ng genomic DNA per sample using the immunoSEQ assay. To correct primer bias, the assay used a complete synthetic TCR repertoire to set an amplification baseline. Amplicons were sequenced on the Illumina platform. The authors' analysis ran thus. Sequence errors were corrected by clustering with frequency ratios and a modified nearest-neighbor algorithm, and the sequences were then analyzed in the immunoSEQ Analyzer using IMGT gene definitions. At each rarefaction depth, TCR richness and evenness were averaged across 20 rarefaction repeats, and any sample with fewer sequences than the depth was left out. Wilcoxon rank sum tests with FDR correction were used to compare V, D and J gene relative abundances between the groups. An intraclass correlation of around 96% for TCR richness and an average of roughly 83% across over 65 gene segments were obtained from the blinded duplicates. TCRdb limited this immuneACCESS table to in-frame rearrangements with V and J called. A share of clones is missing; checked studies link under half to unresolved V genes, and the rest is unexplained. V and J calls and clone size are those listed in that table; D and trimming were worked out from the DNA. The table kept for this sample lists tens of thousands of clones. Roughly a quarter of the sample belongs to the ten largest clones.

Specimen: blood buffy coat. The source of this sequence is a woman aged 18-69 years with a cervical HPV16 infection that either progressed to CIN3+ or cleared (not recorded which). The rearrangement combines TRBV7-2 with TRBJ1-2, with 7 middle bases fitting TRBD1. CDR3 DNA, as far as it was read: TGTGCCAGCAGCCGAGACAGGGCCTCCTACGAC. Translated, it reads CASSRDRASYD. The full-length CDR3 reads as CASSRDRASYDYTF. With the rest looked up from the reference TRBV7-2 and TRBJ1-2 genes rather than sequenced, the full variable domain is GAGVSQSPSNKVTEKGKDVELRCDPISGHTALYWYRQSLGQGLEFLIYFQGNSAPDKSGLPSDRFSAERTGGSVSTLTIQRTQQEDSAVYLCASSRDRASYDYTFGSGTRLTVV.